These T cell receptor beta chains were read from a single sample in a study of T cell repertoires in cytomegalovirus infection. Using its own MiXCR run on the reads, TCRdb lists one record per CDR3 protein. This table holds about 700,000 distinct CDR3 sequences, roughly 36% found once. These receptors have no identified antigens. This material consisted of cultured PBMCs, taken from culture after CMV antigen stimulation. The receptor source for this set is a human donor in good health (CMV status not recorded). Some clones in this sample may be carry-over from other donors' samples. Each CDR3 is given without its conserved first and last residue.

TRBV19	TRBJ2-7	ASSPRGTAGQYEQY
TRBV7-2	TRBJ2-3	ASSLSGGADTQY
TRBV6-5	TRBJ2-7	ASTRRALAGVPSEQY
TRBV4-2	TRBJ1-5	ASSQVGWGSSHQPQH
TRBV5-1	TRBJ1-2	ASSLVPPGQVNYGYT
TRBV6-2/TRBV6-3	TRBJ2-7	ASSADAGAYEQY
TRBV7-9	TRBJ2-2	ASPAGQSWSTGELF
TRBV5-6	TRBJ2-7	ASSLSPPIRYYEQY
TRBV6-1	TRBJ2-7	ASSRGKNYEQY
TRBV7-9	TRBJ1-2	ASSVGVPGYGYT
TRBV28	TRBJ1-4	ASSSRNSNEKLF
TRBV24-1	TRBJ2-1	ATSDLRLAGGANEQF
TRBV6-6	TRBJ2-5	ASSIDWETQY
TRBV12-3/TRBV12-4	TRBJ1-4	ASSAARGLREKLF
TRBV12-3/TRBV12-4	TRBJ1-3	ASSFVPGEWTIY
TRBV12-3/TRBV12-4	TRBJ2-7	ASSLQGRTYEQY
TRBV7-8	TRBJ2-1	ASRSRGSSYNEQF